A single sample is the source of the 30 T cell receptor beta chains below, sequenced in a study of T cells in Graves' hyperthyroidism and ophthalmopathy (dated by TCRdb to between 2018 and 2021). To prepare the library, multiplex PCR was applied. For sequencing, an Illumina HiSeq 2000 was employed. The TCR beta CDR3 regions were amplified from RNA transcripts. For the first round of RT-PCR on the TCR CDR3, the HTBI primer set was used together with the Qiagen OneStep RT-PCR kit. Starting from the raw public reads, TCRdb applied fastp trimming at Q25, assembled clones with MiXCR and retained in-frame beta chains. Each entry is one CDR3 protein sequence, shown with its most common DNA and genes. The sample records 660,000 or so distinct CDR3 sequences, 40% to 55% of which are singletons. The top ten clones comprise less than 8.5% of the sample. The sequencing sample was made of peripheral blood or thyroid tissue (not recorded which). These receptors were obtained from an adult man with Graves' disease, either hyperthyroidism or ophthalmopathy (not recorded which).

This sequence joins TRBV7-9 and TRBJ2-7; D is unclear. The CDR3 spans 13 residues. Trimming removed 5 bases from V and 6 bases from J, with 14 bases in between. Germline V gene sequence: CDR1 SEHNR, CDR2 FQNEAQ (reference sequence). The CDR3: CASSLPLAPEQYF. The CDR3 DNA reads TGTGCCAGCAGCCTGCCCCTCGCGCCCGAGCAGTACTTC.

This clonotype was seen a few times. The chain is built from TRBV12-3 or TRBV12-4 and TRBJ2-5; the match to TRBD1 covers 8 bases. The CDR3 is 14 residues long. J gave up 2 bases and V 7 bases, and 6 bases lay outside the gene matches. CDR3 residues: CASTTGGIQETQYF. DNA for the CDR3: TGTGCCAGCACAACAGGGGGTATACAAGAGACCCAGTACTTC.

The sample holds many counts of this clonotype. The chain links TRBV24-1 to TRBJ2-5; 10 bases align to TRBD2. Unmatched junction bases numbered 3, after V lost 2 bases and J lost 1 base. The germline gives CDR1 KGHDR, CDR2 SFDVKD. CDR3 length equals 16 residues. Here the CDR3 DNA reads TGTGCCACCAGTGATTCGGCTAGCGGGAGCCAAGAGACCCAGTACTTC. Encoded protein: CATSDSASGSQETQYF.

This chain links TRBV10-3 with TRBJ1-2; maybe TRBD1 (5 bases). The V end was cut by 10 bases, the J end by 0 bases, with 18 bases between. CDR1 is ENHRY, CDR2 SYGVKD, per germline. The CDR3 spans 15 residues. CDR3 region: CASREGTVANYGYTF. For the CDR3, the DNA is TGTGCCAGCAGGGAAGGGACCGTAGCTAACTATGGCTACACCTTC.

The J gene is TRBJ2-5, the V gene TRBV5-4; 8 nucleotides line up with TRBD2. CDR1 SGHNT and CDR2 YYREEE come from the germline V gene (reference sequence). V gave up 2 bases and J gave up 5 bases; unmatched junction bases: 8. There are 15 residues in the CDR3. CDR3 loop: CASSFPGTRGETQYF. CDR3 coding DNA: TGTGCCAGCAGCTTTCCTGGGACTAGGGGGGAGACCCAGTACTTC.

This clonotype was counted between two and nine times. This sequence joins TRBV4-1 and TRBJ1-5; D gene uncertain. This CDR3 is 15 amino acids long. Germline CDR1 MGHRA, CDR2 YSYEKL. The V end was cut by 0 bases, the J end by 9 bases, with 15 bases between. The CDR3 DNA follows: TGCGCCAGCAGCCAAGATTTGGGAGTTATCATGCCCCAGCATTTT. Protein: CASSQDLGVIMPQHF.

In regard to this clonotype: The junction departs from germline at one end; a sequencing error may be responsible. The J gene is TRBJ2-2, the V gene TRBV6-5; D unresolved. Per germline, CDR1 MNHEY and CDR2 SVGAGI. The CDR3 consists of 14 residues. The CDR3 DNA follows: TGTGTCAGCAGTTACGGTCTGAACACCGGGGAGCTGTTTTTT. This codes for CVSSYGLNTGELFF.

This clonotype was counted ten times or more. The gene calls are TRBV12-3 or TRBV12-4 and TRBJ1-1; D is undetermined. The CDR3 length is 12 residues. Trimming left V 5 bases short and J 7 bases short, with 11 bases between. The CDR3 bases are TGTGCCAGCAGTCTCACCTCCCTTGAAGCTTTCTTT. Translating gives CASSLTSLEAFF.

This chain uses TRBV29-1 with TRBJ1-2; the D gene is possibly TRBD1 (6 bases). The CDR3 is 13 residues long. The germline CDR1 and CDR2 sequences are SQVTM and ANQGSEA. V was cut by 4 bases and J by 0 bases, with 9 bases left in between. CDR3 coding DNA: TGCAGCGTTGTGGGACACACTAACTATGGCTACACCTTC. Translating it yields CSVVGHTNYGYTF.

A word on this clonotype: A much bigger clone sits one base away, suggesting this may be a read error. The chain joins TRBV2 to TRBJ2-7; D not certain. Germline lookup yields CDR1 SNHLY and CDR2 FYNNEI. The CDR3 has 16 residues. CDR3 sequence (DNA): TGTGCCATCAGTGAAGAGGCCCCCGTCCAATCCTACGAGCAGTACTTC. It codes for CAISEEAPVQSYEQYF.

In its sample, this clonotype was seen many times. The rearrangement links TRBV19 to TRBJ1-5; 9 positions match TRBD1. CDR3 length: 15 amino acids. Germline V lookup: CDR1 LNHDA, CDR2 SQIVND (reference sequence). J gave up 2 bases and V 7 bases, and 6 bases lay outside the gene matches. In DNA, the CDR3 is TGTGCCAGTATGGGACAGGGAGGGGGCAATCAGCCCCAGCATTTT. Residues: CASMGQGGGNQPQHF.

CDR3 sequence: CASSSFPGGENTEAFF. The DNA for the CDR3 is TGTGCCAGCAGCTCATTTCCAGGGGGCGAGAACACTGAAGCTTTCTTT. The gene calls are TRBV7-2 and TRBJ1-1, with 8 bases lining up with TRBD1. Germline CDR1 reads SGHTA; CDR2 reads FQGNSA. This CDR3 has 16 residues. V was clipped by 4 bases and J by 1 base; unmatched bases: 8. Full variable domain (missing parts from reference TRBV7-2 and TRBJ1-1): GAGVSQSPSNKVTEKGKDVELRCDPISGHTALYWYRQSLGQGLEFLIYFQGNSAPDKSGLPSDRFSAERTGGSVSTLTIQRTQQEDSAVYLCASSSFPGGENTEAFFGQGTRLTVV.

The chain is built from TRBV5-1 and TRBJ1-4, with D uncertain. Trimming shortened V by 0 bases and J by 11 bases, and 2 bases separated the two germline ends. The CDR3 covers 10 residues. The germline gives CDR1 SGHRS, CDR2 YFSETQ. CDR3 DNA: TGCGCCAGCAGCTTGGGGAAACTGTTTTTT. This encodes CASSLGKLFF.

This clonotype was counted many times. CDR3 protein: CAISEDRAGYTF. For the CDR3, the DNA is TGTGCCATCAGTGAGGACAGGGCTGGCTACACCTTC. The genes are TRBV10-3 and TRBJ1-2, with 7 bases matching TRBD1. The V gene end was trimmed by 2 bases and the J gene end by 7 bases; junction bases not matched to a gene: 1. Germline assignment: CDR1 ENHRY and CDR2 SYGVKD. The CDR3 consists of 12 residues.

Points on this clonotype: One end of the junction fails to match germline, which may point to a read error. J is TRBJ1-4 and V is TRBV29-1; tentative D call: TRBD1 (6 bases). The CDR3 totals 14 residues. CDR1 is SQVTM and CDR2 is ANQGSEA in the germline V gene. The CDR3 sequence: CSVEGTAHNETLFF. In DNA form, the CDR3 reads TGCAGCGTTGAAGGGACAGCCCATAATGAAACACTGTTTTTT. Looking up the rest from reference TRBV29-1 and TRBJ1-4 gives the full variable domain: SAVISQKPSRDICQRGTSLTIQCQVDSQVTMMFWYRQQPGQSLTLIATANQGSEATYESGFVIDKFPISRPNLTFSTLTVSNMSPEDSSIYLCSVEGTAHNETLFFGSGTQLSVL.

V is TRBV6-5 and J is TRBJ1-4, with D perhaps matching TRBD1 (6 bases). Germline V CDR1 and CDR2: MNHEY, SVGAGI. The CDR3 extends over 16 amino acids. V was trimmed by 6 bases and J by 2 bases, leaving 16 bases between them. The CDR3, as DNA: TGTGCCAGCAGACCTTCAGGGGATAGGACTAATGAAAAACTGTTTTTT. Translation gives CASRPSGDRTNEKLFF.

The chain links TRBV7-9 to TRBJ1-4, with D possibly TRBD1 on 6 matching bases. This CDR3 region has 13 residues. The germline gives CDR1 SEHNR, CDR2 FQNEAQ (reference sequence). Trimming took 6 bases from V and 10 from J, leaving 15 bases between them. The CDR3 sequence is CASRGAGAGKLFF. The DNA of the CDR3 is TGTGCCAGCAGGGGGGCAGGGGCCGGAAAACTGTTTTTT.

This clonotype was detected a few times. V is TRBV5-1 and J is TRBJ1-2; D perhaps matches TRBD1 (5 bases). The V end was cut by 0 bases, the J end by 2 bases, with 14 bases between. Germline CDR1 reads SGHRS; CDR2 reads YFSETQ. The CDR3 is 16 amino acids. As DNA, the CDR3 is TGCGCCAGCAGCTTGGAACTCGGGACGGTGAACTATGGCTACACCTTC. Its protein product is CASSLELGTVNYGYTF.

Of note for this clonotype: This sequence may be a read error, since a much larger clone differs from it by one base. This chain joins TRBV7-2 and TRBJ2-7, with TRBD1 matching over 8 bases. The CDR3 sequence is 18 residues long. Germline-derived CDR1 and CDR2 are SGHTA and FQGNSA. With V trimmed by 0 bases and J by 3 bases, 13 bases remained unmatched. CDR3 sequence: CASSLAGGATGQDYEQYF. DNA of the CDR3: TGTGCCAGCAGCTTAGCCGGTGGCGCGACGGGACAGGACTACGAGCAGTACTTC.

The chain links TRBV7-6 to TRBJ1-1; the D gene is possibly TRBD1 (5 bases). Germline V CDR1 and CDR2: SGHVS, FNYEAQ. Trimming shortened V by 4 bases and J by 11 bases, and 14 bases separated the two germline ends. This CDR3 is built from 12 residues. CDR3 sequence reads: CASSSGREGAFF. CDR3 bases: TGTGCCAGCAGCTCGGGGAGGGAGGGGGCTTTCTTT.

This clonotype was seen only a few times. CDR3 protein: CASSQGQGIYGYTF. The CDR3 DNA sequence: TGTGCCAGCAGCCAAGGACAGGGGATCTATGGCTACACCTTC. This chain connects TRBV9 to TRBJ1-2; 9 bases agree with TRBD1. This CDR3 is built from 14 residues. Looked up from germline, CDR1 is SGDLS and CDR2 is YYNGEE. With V trimmed by 4 bases and J by 4 bases, 5 bases remained unmatched.

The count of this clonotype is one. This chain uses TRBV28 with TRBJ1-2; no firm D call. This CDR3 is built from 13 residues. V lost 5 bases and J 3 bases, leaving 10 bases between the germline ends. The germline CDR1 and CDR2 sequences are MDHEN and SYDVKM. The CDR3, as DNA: TGTGCCAGCAGTCCCCTGGGTGACTATGGCTACACCTTC. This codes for CASSPLGDYGYTF.

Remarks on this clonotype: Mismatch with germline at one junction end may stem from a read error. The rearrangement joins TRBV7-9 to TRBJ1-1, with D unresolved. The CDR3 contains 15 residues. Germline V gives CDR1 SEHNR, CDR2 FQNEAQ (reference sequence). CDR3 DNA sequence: TGCGCCAGCAGCCAAGTTGGTGGACGGAACACTGAAGCTTTCTTT. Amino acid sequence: CASSQVGGRNTEAFF.

CDR3 residues: CASSARPRQAFF. The CDR3, as DNA: TGTGCCAGCAGTGCGCGGCCGAGACAAGCTTTCTTT. This chain uses TRBV25-1 with TRBJ1-1, with D unresolved. The germline CDR1 and CDR2 sequences are MGHDK and SYGVNS. With 4 bases removed from V and 9 bases from J, the gap between germline ends came to 12 bases. This CDR3 contains 12 residues.

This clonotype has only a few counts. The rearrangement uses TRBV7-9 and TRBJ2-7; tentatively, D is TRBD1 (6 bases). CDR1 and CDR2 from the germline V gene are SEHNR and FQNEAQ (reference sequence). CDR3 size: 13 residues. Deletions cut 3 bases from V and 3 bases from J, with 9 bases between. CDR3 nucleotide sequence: TGTGCCAGCAGCTTCCAGGGGCACTACGAGCAGTACTTC. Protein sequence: CASSFQGHYEQYF.

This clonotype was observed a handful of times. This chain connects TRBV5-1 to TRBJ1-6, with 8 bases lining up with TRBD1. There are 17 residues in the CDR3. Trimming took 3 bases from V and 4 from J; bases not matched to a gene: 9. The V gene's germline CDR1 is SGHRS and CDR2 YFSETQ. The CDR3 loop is CASSSGQVTGYNSPLHF. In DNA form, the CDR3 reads TGCGCCAGCAGCTCGGGACAGGTAACGGGATATAATTCACCCCTCCACTTT.

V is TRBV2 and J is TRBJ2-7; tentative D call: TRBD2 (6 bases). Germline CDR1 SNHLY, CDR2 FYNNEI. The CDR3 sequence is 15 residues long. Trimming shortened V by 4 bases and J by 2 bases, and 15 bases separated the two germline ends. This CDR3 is CASSVSSGGTYEQYF. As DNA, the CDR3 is TGTGCCAGCAGTGTATCCTCCGGGGGAACCTACGAGCAGTACTTC.

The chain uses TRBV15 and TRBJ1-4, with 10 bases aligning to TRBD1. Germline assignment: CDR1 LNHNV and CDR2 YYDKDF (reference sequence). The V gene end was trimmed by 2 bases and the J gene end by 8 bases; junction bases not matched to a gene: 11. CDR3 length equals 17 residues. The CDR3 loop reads CATSRRTGTGVHEKLFF. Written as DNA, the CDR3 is TGTGCCACCAGCAGAAGGACGGGGACAGGGGTTCACGAAAAACTGTTTTTT.

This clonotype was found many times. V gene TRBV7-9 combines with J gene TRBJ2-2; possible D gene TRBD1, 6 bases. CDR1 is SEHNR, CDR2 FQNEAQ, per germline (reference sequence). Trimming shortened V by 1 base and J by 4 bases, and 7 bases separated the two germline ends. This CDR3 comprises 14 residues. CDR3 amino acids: CASSLGRGTGELFF. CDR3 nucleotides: TGTGCCAGCAGCTTAGGCAGGGGCACCGGGGAGCTGTTTTTT.

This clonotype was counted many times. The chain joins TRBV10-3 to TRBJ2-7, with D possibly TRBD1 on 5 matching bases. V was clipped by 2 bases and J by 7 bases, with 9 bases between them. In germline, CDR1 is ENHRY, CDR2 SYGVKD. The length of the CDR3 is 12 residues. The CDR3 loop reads CAISETQGEQYF. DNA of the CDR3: TGTGCCATCAGTGAGACCCAGGGTGAGCAGTACTTC.